Below, 10 T cell receptor beta chains from the same sample are listed, as sequenced in a study of T cells expressing NK-cell markers. Using the 5' RACE reads, TCRdb records one entry per CDR3 protein without DNA. The listing records roughly 110,000 distinct CDR3 sequences. Material: blood T cells: a sorted CD56 or NKG2C T cell subset, CD4+ or CD8+ T cells, or bulk PBMC T cells (not recorded which). These receptors were taken from a woman between 18 and 70 years old in good health.

The chain recombines TRBV4-2 with TRBJ1-6. The CDR3 spans 15 residues. Germline loops: CDR1 LGHNA, CDR2 YNFKEQ. The chain's CDR3 is CASSQEVSLNSPLHF.

The chain employs TRBV7-9 and TRBJ2-2; TCRdb gives TRBD1 as the D gene, but with no DNA this cannot be confirmed. The germline CDR1 and CDR2 sequences are SEHNR and FQNEAQ (reference sequence). This CDR3 region has 15 residues. CDR3 residues: CASSWGQGNTGELFF.

The chain couples TRBV12-3 or TRBV12-4 to TRBJ1-1; TCRdb names TRBD1, which stays unverified in the absence of DNA. The CDR3 has 14 amino acids. CDR3 residues: CASTSDTPNTEAFF.

The chain has TRBV4-3 and TRBJ1-2. The CDR3 extends over 14 amino acids. Per germline, CDR1 LGHNA and CDR2 YSLEER. CDR3 sequence: CASSQDRGVGGYTF.

The chain employs TRBV7-9 and TRBJ2-2. The CDR3 extends over 15 amino acids. CDR1 and CDR2 from the germline V gene are SEHNR and FQNEAQ (reference sequence). CDR3 sequence: CASSLNFANTGELFF.

The V call is TRBV9, the J call TRBJ1-5; TCRdb outputs TRBD1, but without DNA this stays unchecked. The CDR3 has 14 residues. Germline CDR1 and CDR2: SGDLS and YYNGEE. The CDR3 sequence is CASSAGGDGQPQHF.

The genes are TRBV7-2 and TRBJ2-3; the TCRdb call, TRBD2, lacks DNA for checking. This CDR3 is 16 amino acids long. Germline CDR1 reads SGHTA; CDR2 reads FQGNSA. CDR3 sequence: CASSFLAGVGSDTQYF.

The chain carries TRBV7-9 and TRBJ2-3; the TCRdb D gene call, TRBD2, has no DNA to confirm it. CDR3 length equals 17 residues. CDR1 and CDR2 from the germline V gene are SEHNR and FQNEAQ (reference sequence). CDR3 sequence: CASSQQLAGLHGDTQYF.

CDR3 loop: CASSYLTGTLGDTQYF. The rearrangement links TRBV27 to TRBJ2-3; the TCRdb call, TRBD2, lacks DNA for checking. There are 16 residues in the CDR3. Germline V gene sequence: CDR1 MNHEY, CDR2 SMNVEV (reference sequence).

The genes are TRBV5-5 and TRBJ2-3; TCRdb outputs TRBD2, but without DNA this stays unchecked. The V gene's germline CDR1 is SGHKS and CDR2 YYEKEE (reference sequence). This CDR3 is built from 15 residues. This CDR3 is CASSLGPAVTDTQYF.